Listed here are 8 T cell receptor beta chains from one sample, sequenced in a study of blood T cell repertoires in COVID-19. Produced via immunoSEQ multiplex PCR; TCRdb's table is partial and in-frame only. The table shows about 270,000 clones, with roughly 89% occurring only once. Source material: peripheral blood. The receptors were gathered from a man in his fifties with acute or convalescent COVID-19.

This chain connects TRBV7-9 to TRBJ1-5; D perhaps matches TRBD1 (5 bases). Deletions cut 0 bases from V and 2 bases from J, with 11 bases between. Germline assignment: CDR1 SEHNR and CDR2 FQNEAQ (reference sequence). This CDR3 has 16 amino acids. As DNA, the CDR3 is TGTGCCAGCAGCTTAGCGGGACTTAGGGGCAATCAGCCCCAGCATTTT. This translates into CASSLAGLRGNQPQHF. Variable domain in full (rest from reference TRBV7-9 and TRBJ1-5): DTGVSQNPRHKITKRGQNVTFRCDPISEHNRLYWYRQTLGQGPEFLTYFQNEAQLEKSRLLSDRFSAERPKGSFSTLEIQRTEQGDSAMYLCASSLAGLRGNQPQHFGDGTRLSIL.

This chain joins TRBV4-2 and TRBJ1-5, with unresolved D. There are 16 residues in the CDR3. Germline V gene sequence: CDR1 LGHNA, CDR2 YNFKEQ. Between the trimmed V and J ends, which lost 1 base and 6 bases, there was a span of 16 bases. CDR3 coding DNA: TGTGCCAGCAGCCAAGGGAGAGGTAGTTTGGGTCAGCCCCAGCATTTT. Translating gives CASSQGRGSLGQPQHF.

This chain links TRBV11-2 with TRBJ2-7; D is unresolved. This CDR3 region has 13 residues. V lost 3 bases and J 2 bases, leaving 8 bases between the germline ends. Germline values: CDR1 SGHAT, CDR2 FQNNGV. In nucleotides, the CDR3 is TGTGCCAGCAGCTTGGGCAGCCCCTACGAGCAGTACTTC. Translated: CASSLGSPYEQYF.

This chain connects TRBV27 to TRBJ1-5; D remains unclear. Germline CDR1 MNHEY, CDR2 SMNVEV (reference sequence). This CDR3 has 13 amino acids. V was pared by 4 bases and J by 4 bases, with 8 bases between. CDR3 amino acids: CASSSRYNQPQHF. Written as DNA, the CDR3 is TGTGCCAGCAGTTCGCGGTATAATCAGCCCCAGCATTTT.

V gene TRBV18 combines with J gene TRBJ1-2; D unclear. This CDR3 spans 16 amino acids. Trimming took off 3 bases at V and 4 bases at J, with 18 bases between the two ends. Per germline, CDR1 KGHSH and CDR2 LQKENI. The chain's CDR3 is CASSPPNPRTGYGYTF. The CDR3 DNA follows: TGTGCCAGCTCACCGCCTAACCCCCGGACTGGCTATGGCTACACCTTC.

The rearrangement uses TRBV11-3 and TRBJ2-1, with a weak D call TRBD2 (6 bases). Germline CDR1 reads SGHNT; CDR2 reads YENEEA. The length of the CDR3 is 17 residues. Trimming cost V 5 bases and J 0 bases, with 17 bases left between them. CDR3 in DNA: TGTGCCAGCAGCCCTTCCCGCGGGGCCAGCTCCTACAATGAGCAGTTCTTC. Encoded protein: CASSPSRGASSYNEQFF.

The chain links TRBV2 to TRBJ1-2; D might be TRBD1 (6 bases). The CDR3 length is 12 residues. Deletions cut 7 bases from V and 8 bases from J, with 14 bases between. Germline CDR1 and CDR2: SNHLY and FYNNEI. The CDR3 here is CASTTGQGGYTF. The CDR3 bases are TGTGCCAGCACAACGGGACAAGGGGGCTACACCTTC.

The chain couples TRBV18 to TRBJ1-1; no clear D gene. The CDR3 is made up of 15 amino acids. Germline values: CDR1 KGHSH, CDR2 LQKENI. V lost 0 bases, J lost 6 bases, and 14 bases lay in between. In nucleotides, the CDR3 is TGTGCCAGCTCACCACCGGTCGGCGTCGGGGCTGAAGCTTTCTTT. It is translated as CASSPPVGVGAEAFF.